What follows are 4 T cell receptor beta chains derived from one specimen sequenced in a study of blood T cell repertoires in COVID-19 (dated by TCRdb to about 2020). The library relied on the immunoSEQ multiplex PCR assay. The source is immuneACCESS, and TCRdb retained only in-frame sequences with V and J called. Part of the clones is not carried over; for the studies checked, unresolved V genes explain less than half of this, and the remainder is unexplained. This sample is represented by 140,000 to 150,000 clones; roughly 90% of them were singletons. The leading ten clones occupy around 4.5% of the sample. Sequenced: PBMCs or T cells enriched from blood (not recorded which). The receptors stem from a man aged 50-60 years who had recovered from COVID-19.

Only a few counts were recorded for this clone. The V and J genes are TRBV7-2 and TRBJ2-2, with D maybe TRBD2 (6 bases). The V gene's germline CDR1 is SGHTA and CDR2 FQGNSA. Trimming shortened V by 3 bases and J by 1 base, and 12 bases separated the two germline ends. This CDR3 is 16 amino acids long. The CDR3 DNA reads as TGTGCCAGCAGCTTCACATCAGCGGGGAACACCGGGGAGCTGTTTTTT. This gives the protein CASSFTSAGNTGELFF.

V and J are TRBV18 and TRBJ1-1; 8 bases are a match to TRBD1. The CDR3 runs 13 residues. The V gene's germline CDR1 is KGHSH and CDR2 LQKENI. V shed 6 bases and J 3 bases; nucleotides not matched to a gene: 3. CDR3 nucleotides: TGTGCCAGCTCCCAGGGGGCACACACTGAAGCTTTCTTT. This codes for CASSQGAHTEAFF. Supplemented by reference TRBV18 and TRBJ1-1, the full variable domain reads NAGVMQNPRHLVRRRGQEARLRCSPMKGHSHVYWYRQLPEEGLKFMVYLQKENIIDESGMPKERFSAEFPKEGPSILRIQQVVRGDSAAYFCASSQGAHTEAFFGQGTRLTVV.

This chain joins TRBV7-6 and TRBJ2-3; D remains ambiguous. CDR3 length equals 15 residues. CDR1 and CDR2 (germline): SGHVS, FNYEAQ. Deletions cut 5 bases from V and 3 bases from J, with 15 bases between. The CDR3 nucleotides read TGTGCCAGCAGCCCTGGCGGCTTCACTACAGATACGCAGTATTTT. Amino acid sequence: CASSPGGFTTDTQYF.

The CDR3 DNA reads as TGTGCCAGCAGCCCGGGGGACTTCTTGAACACTGAAGCTTTCTTT. Its translation: CASSPGDFLNTEAFF. The chain is built from TRBV28 and TRBJ1-1, with D perhaps matching TRBD1 (5 bases). The V end lost 6 bases, the J end lost 0 bases, and 14 bases lay between the germline ends. Germline V gene data show CDR1 as MDHEN and CDR2 as SYDVKM. The CDR3 spans 15 residues.